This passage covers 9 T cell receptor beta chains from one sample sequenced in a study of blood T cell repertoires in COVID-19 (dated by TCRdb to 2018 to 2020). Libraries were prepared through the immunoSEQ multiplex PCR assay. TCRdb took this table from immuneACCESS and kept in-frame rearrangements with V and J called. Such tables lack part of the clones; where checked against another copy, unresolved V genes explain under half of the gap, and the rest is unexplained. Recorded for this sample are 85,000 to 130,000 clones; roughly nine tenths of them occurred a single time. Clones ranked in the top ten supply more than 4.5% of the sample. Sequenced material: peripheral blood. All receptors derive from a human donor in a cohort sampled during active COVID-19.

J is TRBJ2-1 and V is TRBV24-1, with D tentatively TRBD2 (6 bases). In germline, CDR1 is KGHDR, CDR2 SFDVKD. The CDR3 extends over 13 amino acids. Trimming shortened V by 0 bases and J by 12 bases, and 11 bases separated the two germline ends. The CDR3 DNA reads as TGTGCCACCAGTGATTTGCCCTTGGGGGGGCAGTTCTTC. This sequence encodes CATSDLPLGGQFF.

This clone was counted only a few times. The CDR3 protein is CASSVEQSYEQYF. CDR3 nucleotide sequence: TGTGCCAGCAGTGTTGAACAGAGCTACGAGCAGTACTTC. The chain couples TRBV2 to TRBJ2-7; D call uncertain. V was clipped by 4 bases and J by 3 bases, with 10 bases between them. Germline V gives CDR1 SNHLY, CDR2 FYNNEI. The CDR3 totals 13 residues.

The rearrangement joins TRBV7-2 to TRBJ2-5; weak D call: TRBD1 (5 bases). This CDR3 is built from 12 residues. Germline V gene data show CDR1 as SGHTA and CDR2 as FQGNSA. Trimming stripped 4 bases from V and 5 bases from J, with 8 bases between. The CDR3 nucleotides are TGTGCCAGCAGCTGGGGCCGCGAGACCCAGTACTTC. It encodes CASSWGRETQYF.

The CDR3 is CASSFTDGINSPLHF. CDR3 DNA sequence: TGTGCCAGCAGTTTTACGGACGGGATAAATTCACCCCTCCACTTT. This sequence joins TRBV27 and TRBJ1-6; D not certain. V gave up 3 bases and J gave up 7 bases, with 13 bases separating them. There are 15 residues in the CDR3. CDR1 is MNHEY, CDR2 SMNVEV, per germline (reference sequence).

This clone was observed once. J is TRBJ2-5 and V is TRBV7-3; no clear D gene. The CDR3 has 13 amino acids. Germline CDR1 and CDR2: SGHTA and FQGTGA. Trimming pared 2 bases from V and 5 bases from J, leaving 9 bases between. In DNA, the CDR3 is TGTGCCAGCAGCTTAGTCCTCGGTGAGACCCAGTACTTC. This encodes CASSLVLGETQYF.

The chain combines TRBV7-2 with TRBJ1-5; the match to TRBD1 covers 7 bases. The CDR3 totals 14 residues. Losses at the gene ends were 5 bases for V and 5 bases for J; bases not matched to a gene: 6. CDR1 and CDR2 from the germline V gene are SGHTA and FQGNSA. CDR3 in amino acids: CASSKETGYQPQHF. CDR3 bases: TGTGCCAGCAGCAAAGAGACAGGGTATCAGCCCCAGCATTTT.

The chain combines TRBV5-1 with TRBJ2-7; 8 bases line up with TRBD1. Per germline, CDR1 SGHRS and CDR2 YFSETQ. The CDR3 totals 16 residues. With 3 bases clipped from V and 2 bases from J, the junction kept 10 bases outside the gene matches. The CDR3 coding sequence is TGCGCCAGCAGCTGGAAATTAGGGACAGGCACCTACGAGCAGTACTTC. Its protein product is CASSWKLGTGTYEQYF. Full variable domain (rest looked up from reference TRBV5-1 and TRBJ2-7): KAGVTQTPRYLIKTRGQQVTLSCSPISGHRSVSWYQQTPGQGLQFLFEYFSETQRNKGNFPGRFSGRQFSNSRSEMNVSTLELGDSALYLCASSWKLGTGTYEQYFGPGTRLTVT.

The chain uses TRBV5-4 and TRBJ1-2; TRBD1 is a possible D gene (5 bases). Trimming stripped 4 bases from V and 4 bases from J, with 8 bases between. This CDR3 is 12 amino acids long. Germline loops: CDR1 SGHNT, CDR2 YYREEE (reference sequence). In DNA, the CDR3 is TGTGCCAGCAGCGACAGCCCCTATGGCTACACCTTC. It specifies CASSDSPYGYTF.

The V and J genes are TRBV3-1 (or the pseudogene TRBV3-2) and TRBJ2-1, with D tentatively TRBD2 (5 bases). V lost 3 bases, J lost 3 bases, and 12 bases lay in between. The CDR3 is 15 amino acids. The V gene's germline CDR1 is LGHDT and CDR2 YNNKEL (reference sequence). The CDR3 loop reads CASSHEGNFYNEQFF. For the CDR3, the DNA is TGTGCCAGCAGCCATGAGGGCAACTTCTACAATGAGCAGTTCTTC.